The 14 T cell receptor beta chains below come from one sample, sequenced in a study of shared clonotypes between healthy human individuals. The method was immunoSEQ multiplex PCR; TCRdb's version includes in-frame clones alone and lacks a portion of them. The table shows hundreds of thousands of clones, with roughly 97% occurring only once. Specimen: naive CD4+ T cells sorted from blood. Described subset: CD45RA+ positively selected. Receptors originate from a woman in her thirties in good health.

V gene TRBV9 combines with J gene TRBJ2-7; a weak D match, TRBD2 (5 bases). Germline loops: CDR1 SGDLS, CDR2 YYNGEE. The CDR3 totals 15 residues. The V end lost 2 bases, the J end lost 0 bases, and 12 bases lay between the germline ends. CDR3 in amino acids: CASSVEEASSYEQYF. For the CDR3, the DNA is TGTGCCAGCAGCGTTGAGGAGGCTAGCTCCTACGAGCAGTACTTC.

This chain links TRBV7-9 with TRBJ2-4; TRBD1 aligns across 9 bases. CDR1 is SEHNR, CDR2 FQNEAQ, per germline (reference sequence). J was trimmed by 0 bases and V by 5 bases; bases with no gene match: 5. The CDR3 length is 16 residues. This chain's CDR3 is CASSRGQGLAKNIQYF. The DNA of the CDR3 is TGTGCCAGCAGCAGGGGACAGGGACTAGCCAAAAACATTCAGTACTTC. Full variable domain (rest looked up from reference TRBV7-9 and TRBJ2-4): DTGVSQNPRHKITKRGQNVTFRCDPISEHNRLYWYRQTLGQGPEFLTYFQNEAQLEKSRLLSDRFSAERPKGSFSTLEIQRTEQGDSAMYLCASSRGQGLAKNIQYFGAGTRLSVL.

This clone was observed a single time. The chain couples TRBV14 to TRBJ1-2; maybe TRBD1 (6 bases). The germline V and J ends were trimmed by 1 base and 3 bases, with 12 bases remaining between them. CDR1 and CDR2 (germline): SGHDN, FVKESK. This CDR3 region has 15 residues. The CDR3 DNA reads TGTGCCAGCAGCCAAGGTTACAGGGATTACTATGGCTACACCTTC. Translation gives CASSQGYRDYYGYTF. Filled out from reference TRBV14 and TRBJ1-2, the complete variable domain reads EAGVTQFPSHSVIEKGQTVTLRCDPISGHDNLYWYRRVMGKEIKFLLHFVKESKQDESGMPNNRFLAERTGGTYSTLKVQPAELEDSGVYFCASSQGYRDYYGYTFGSGTRLTVV.

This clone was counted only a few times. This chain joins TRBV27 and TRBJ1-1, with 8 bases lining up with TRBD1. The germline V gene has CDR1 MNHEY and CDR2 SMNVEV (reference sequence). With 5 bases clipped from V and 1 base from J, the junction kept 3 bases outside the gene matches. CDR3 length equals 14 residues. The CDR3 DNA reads TGTGCCAGCAGTGTCAGGGGGCCGAACACTGAAGCTTTCTTT. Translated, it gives CASSVRGPNTEAFF.

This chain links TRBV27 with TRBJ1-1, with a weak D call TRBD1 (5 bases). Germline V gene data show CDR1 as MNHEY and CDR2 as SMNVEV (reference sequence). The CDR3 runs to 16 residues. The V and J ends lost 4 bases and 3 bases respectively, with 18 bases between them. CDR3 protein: CASSSHLGGVDTEAFF. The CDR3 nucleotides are TGTGCCAGCAGTTCACACCTTGGGGGGGTTGACACTGAAGCTTTCTTT.

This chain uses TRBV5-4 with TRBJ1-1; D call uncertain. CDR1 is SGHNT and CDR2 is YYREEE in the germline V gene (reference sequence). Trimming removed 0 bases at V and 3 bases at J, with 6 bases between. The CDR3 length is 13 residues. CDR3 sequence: CASSLVGHTEAFF. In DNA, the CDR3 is TGTGCCAGCAGCTTGGTAGGTCACACTGAAGCTTTCTTT.

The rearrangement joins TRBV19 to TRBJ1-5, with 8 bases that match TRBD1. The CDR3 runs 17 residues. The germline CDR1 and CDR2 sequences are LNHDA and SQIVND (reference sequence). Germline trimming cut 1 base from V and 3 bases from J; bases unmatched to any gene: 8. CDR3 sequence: CASSIVMGQANNQPQHF. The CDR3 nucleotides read TGTGCCAGTAGTATAGTAATGGGACAGGCAAACAATCAGCCCCAGCATTTT.

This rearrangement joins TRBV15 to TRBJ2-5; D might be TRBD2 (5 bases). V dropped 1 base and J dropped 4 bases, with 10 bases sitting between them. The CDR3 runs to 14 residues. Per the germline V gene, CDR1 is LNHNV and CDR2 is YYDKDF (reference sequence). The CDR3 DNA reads TGTGCCACCAGCAGAGGTCCTGAGGGAGAGACCCAGTACTTC. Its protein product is CATSRGPEGETQYF.

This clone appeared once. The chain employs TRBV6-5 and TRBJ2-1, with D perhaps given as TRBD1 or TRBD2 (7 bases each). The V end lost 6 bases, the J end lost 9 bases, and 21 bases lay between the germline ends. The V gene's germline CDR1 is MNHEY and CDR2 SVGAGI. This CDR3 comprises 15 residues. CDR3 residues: CASRGGDRLDSEQFF. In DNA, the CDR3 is TGTGCCAGCAGGGGAGGGGACAGATTAGACAGTGAGCAGTTCTTC.

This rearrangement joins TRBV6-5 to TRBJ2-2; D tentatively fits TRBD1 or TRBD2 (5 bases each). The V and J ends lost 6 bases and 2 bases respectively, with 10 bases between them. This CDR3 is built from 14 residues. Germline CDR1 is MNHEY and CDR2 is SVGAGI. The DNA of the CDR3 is TGTGCCAGCAGCGGGACGGCTAACACCGGGGAGCTGTTTTTT. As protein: CASSGTANTGELFF.

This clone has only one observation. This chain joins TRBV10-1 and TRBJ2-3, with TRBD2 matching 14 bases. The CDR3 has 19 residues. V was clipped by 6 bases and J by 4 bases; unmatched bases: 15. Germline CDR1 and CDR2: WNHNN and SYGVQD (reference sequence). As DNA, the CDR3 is TGCGCCAGCAGCACGAGCCCGGGACTAGCGGGAGTCTTGCCAGATACGCAGTATTTT. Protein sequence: CASSTSPGLAGVLPDTQYF.

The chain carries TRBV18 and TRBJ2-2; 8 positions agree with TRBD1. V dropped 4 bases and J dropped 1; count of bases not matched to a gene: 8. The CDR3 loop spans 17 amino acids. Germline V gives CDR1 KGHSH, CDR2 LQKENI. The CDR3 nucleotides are TGTGCCAGCTCACGAACCGGGACAGGAATGAACACCGGGGAGCTGTTTTTT. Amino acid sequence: CASSRTGTGMNTGELFF.

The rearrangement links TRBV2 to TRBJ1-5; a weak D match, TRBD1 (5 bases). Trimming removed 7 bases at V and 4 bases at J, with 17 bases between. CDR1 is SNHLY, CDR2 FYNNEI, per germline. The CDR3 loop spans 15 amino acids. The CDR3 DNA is TGTGCCAGCACAAGCACACGGGGCCAAAATCAGCCCCAGCATTTT. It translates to CASTSTRGQNQPQHF.

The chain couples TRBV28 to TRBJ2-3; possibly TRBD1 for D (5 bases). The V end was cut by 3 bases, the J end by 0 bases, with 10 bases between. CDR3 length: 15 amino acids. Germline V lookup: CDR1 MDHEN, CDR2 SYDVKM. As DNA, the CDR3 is TGTGCCAGCAGTTTCGCGACAGCTAGCACAGATACGCAGTATTTT. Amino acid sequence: CASSFATASTDTQYF.